One sample yielded the 13 T cell receptor beta chains listed below, sequenced in a study of shared clonotypes between healthy human individuals. Assay used: immunoSEQ multiplex PCR; TCRdb lists only in-frame clones, some missing. This sample has some 2,100,000 clones, with under 97% found just once. Sequencing was performed on naive CD4+ T cells sorted from blood. Subset reported: CD45RA+ positively selected. These receptors were collected from a man aged 18 to 30 in good health.

This chain uses TRBV5-4 with TRBJ2-1, with D possibly matching TRBD1 (6 bases). Germline V gene data show CDR1 as SGHNT and CDR2 as YYREEE (reference sequence). V was cut by 5 bases and J by 5 bases, with 20 bases left in between. This CDR3 is built from 16 residues. This CDR3 is CASRPRRWGPNNEQFF. CDR3 in DNA: TGTGCCAGCAGGCCTCGGCGATGGGGGCCCAACAATGAGCAGTTCTTC.

This sequence joins TRBV7-8 and TRBJ1-2; D unclear. V was clipped by 1 base and J by 8 bases, with 17 bases between them. The CDR3 is 15 residues long. Germline V gene lookup returns CDR1 SGHVS and CDR2 FQNEAQ. CDR3 in DNA: TGTGCCAGCAGCTTAGAGGGCGGCCTTTATGGGGGCTACACCTTC. Translation: CASSLEGGLYGGYTF.

The V and J genes are TRBV10-3 and TRBJ1-4; TRBD1 aligns across 10 bases. The CDR3 has 19 residues. V lost 3 bases and J lost 8; bases outside the gene matches: 18. Germline V lookup: CDR1 ENHRY, CDR2 SYGVKD. CDR3 sequence: CAISDPRGDRGHQREKLFF. The CDR3 region has the DNA TGTGCCATCAGTGACCCGAGGGGGGACAGGGGCCACCAAAGGGAAAAACTGTTTTTT.

The CDR3 loop is CASSIAVSGYTF. CDR3 DNA sequence: TGTGCCAGTAGTATTGCTGTCTCTGGCTACACCTTC. J is TRBJ1-2 and V is TRBV19, with D unclear. The CDR3 loop spans 12 amino acids. Trimming took 3 bases from V and 7 from J, leaving 9 bases between them. The V gene's germline CDR1 is LNHDA and CDR2 SQIVND (reference sequence).

J is TRBJ2-5 and V is TRBV7-5; the D call of TRBD2 is as the table states it, not checked on the DNA. TRBV7-5 is a pseudogene. There are 16 residues in the CDR3. This CDR3 is CARSPRLEVFQETQYF. CDR3 bases: TGTGCCAGAAGCCCCCGACTAGAGGTTTTCCAAGAGACCCAGTACTTC.

The rearrangement joins TRBV14 to TRBJ2-7; D possibly corresponds to TRBD2 (6 bases). Trimming took off 5 bases at V and 7 bases at J, with 12 bases between the two ends. The CDR3 length is 12 residues. Germline assignment: CDR1 SGHDN and CDR2 FVKESK. The CDR3 DNA reads as TGTGCCAGCAGCAGGGACTTCCGGGAGCAGTACTTC. It codes for CASSRDFREQYF.

This clone was observed once. The chain employs TRBV15 and TRBJ1-3; D is unclear. The CDR3 runs 12 residues. CDR1 is LNHNV and CDR2 is YYDKDF in the germline V gene (reference sequence). Trimming took off 11 bases at V and 8 bases at J, with 16 bases between the two ends. CDR3 nucleotide sequence: TGTGCCGACCTATTAGGGTTAGACACCATATATTTT. The encoded protein is CADLLGLDTIYF.

V is TRBV10-3 and J is TRBJ2-2; D remains unclear. This CDR3 contains 14 residues. Per the germline V gene, CDR1 is ENHRY and CDR2 is SYGVKD. Trimming took off 3 bases at V and 2 bases at J, with 7 bases between the two ends. CDR3 nucleotides: TGTGCCATCAGTGATGCTAGAAACACCGGGGAGCTGTTTTTT. Amino acid sequence: CAISDARNTGELFF.

The chain is built from TRBV4-3 and TRBJ2-3; D remains ambiguous. V dropped 0 bases and J dropped 2 bases, with 9 bases sitting between them. The CDR3 runs 15 residues. Germline CDR1 reads LGHNA; CDR2 reads YSLEER. The CDR3 region has the DNA TGCGCCAGCAGCCAAGATTTATCTCTCACAGATACGCAGTATTTT. Translating it yields CASSQDLSLTDTQYF.

The J gene is TRBJ2-7, the V gene TRBV2; 8 positions match TRBD2. This CDR3 has 14 residues. Looked up from germline, CDR1 is SNHLY and CDR2 is FYNNEI. The V and J ends lost 6 bases and 3 bases, in that order; junction bases with no gene match: 7. CDR3 nucleotides: TGTGCCAGCAGACCGGGACTAGTCCTCTACGAGCAGTACTTC. This sequence encodes CASRPGLVLYEQYF.

V usage is TRBV7-6 and J usage is TRBJ2-5, with D unclear. The CDR3 loop spans 16 amino acids. CDR1 is SGHVS and CDR2 is FNYEAQ in the germline V gene. V lost 1 base to trimming and J lost 1 base, with 13 bases between them. The CDR3 spells CASSLVSTRAQETQYF. The CDR3 DNA reads TGTGCCAGCAGCTTAGTTTCGACCCGGGCCCAAGAGACCCAGTACTTC.

This chain uses TRBV5-1 with TRBJ2-2, with D perhaps given as TRBD1 or TRBD2 (5 bases each). V lost 9 bases, J lost 3 bases, and 15 bases lay in between. The CDR3 spans 14 residues. Looked up from germline, CDR1 is SGHRS and CDR2 is YFSETQ. CDR3 amino acids: CATNRDGDTGELFF. DNA of the CDR3: TGCGCCACCAACCGGGACGGTGACACCGGGGAGCTGTTTTTT.

The CDR3, as DNA: TGTGCCAGCAGCCCGGGACTAGCGGGTCCCTACGAGCAGTACTTC. The encoded protein is CASSPGLAGPYEQYF. This chain connects TRBV7-6 to TRBJ2-7; 12 bases line up with TRBD2. The CDR3 is 15 residues long. V shed 5 bases and J 2 bases; nucleotides not matched to a gene: 4. Per the germline V gene, CDR1 is SGHVS and CDR2 is FNYEAQ.